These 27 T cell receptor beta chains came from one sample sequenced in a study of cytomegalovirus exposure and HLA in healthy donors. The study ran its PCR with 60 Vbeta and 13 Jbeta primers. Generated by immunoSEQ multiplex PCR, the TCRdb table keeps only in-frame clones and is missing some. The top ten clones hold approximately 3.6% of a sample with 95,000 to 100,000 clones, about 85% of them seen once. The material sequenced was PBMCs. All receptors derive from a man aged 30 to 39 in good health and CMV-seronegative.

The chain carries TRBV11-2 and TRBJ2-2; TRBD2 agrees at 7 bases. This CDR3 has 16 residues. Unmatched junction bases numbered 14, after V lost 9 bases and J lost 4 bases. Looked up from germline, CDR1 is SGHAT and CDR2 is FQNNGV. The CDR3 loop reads CASPGLPSRGTGELFF. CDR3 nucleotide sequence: TGTGCCAGTCCGGGACTACCCTCGCGTGGCACCGGGGAGCTGTTTTTT.

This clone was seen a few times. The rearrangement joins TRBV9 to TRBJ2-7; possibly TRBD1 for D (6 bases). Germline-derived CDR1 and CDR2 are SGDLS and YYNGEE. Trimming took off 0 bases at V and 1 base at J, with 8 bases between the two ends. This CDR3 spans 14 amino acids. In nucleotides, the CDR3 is TGTGCCAGCAGCGTAGACAGGGATTCCTACGAGCAGTACTTC. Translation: CASSVDRDSYEQYF. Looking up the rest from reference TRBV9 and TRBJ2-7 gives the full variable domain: DSGVTQTPKHLITATGQRVTLRCSPRSGDLSVYWYQQSLDQGLQFLIQYYNGEERAKGNILERFSAQQFPDLHSELNLSSLELGDSALYFCASSVDRDSYEQYFGPGTRLTVT.

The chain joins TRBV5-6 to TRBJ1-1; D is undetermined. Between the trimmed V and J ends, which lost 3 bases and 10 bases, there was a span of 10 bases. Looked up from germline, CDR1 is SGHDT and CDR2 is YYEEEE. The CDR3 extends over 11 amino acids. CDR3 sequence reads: CASSSGVGAFF. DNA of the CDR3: TGTGCCAGCAGCTCGGGTGTTGGAGCTTTCTTT.

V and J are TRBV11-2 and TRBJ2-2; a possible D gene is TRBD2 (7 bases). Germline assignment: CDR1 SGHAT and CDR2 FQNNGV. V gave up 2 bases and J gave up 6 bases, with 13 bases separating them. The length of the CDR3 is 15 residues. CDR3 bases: TGTGCCAGCAGCTTAAGGGGGAGGGCCGCCGGGGAGCTGTTTTTT. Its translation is CASSLRGRAAGELFF.

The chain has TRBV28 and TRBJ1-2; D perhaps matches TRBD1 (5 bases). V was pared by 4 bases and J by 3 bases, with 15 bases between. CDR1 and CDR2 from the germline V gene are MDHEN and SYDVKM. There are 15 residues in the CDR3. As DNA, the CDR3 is TGTGCCAGCAGTTCCCCGGTGCAGGGTGACTATGGCTACACCTTC. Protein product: CASSSPVQGDYGYTF.

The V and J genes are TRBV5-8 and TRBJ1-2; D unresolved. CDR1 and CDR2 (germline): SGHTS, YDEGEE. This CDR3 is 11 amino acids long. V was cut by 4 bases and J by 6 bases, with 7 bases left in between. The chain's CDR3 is CASSLSHGYTF. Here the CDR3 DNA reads TGTGCCAGCAGCCTAAGTCATGGCTACACCTTC.

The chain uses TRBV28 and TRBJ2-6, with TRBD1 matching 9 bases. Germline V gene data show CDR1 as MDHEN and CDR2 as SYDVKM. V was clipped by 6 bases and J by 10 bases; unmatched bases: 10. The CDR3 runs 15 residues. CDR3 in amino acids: CASRDSDRGWNVLTF. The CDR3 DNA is TGTGCCAGCAGGGACTCGGACAGGGGTTGGAACGTCCTGACTTTC.

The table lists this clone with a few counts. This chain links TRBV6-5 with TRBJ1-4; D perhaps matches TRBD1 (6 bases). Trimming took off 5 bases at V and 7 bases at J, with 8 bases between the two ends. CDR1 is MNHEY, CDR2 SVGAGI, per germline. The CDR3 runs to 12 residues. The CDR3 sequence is CASSRGGEKLFF. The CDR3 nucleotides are TGTGCCAGCAGTAGGGGGGGTGAAAAACTGTTTTTT.

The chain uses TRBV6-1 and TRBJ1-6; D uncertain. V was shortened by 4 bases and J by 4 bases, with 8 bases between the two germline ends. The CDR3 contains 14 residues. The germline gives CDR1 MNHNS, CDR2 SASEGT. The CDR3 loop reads CASSGRSYNSPLHF. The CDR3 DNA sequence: TGTGCCAGCAGTGGCCGCAGTTATAATTCACCCCTCCACTTT.

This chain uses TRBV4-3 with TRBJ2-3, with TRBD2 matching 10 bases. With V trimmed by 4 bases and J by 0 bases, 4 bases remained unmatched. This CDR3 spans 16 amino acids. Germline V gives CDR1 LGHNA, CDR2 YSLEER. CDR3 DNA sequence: TGCGCCAGCAGCCCGAAGACTAGCGGGAGCACAGATACGCAGTATTTT. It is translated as CASSPKTSGSTDTQYF.

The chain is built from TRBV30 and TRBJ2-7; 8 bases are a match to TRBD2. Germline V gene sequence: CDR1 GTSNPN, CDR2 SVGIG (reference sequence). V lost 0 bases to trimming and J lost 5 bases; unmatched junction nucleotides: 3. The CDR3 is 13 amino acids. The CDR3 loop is CAWSVQRENEQYF. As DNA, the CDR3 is TGTGCCTGGAGTGTGCAGCGGGAGAACGAGCAGTACTTC.

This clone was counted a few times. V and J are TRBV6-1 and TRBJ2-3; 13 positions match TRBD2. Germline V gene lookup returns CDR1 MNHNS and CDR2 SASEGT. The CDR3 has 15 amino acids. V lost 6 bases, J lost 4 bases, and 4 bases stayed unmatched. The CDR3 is CASSRTSGSPDTQYF. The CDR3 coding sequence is TGTGCCAGCAGCAGGACTAGCGGGAGCCCAGATACGCAGTATTTT.

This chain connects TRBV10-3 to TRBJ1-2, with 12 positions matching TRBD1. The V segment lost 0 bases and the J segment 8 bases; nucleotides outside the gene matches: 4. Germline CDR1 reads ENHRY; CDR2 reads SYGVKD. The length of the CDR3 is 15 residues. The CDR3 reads CAISESGQGAVGYTF. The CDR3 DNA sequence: TGTGCCATCAGTGAGTCGGGACAGGGGGCGGTCGGCTACACCTTC.

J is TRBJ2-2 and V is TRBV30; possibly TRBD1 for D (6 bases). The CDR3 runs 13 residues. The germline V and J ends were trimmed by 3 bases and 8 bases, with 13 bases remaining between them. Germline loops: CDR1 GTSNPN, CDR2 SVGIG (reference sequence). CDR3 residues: CAWRSHREGELFF. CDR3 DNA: TGTGCCTGGAGAAGTCACAGGGAAGGGGAGCTGTTTTTT.

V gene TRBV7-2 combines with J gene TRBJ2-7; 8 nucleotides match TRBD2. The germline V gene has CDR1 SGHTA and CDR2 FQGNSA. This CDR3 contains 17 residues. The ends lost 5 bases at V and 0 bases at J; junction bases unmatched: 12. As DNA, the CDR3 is TGTGCCAGCAGCCTCGGGGGGGGAGGCCCCTACTCCTACGAGCAGTACTTC. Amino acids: CASSLGGGGPYSYEQYF.

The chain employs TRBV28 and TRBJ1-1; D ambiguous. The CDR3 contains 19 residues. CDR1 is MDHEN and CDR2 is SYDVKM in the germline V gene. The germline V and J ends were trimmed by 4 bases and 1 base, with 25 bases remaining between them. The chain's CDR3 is CASSSGGVPEAIGNTEAFF. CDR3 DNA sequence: TGTGCCAGCAGTTCTGGTGGAGTACCGGAGGCAATTGGGAACACTGAAGCTTTCTTT.

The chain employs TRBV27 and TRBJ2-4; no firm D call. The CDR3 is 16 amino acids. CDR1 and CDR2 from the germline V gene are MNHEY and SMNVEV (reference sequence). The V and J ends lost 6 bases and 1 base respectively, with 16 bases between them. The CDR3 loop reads CASSPGVGPAKNIQYF. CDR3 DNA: TGTGCCAGCAGCCCCGGTGTGGGCCCTGCCAAAAACATTCAGTACTTC.

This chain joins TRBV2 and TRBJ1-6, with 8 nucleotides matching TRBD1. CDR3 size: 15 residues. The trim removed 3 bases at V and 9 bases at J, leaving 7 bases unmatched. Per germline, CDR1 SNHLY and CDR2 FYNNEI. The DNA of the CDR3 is TGTGCCAGCAGTGACCGGGGACAGGCGGTTTCACCCCTCCACTTT. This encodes CASSDRGQAVSPLHF.

CDR3 sequence (DNA): TGTGCCAGCAGCCCGACAGTTCCGATCTCCTACGAGCAGTACTTC. Translation gives CASSPTVPISYEQYF. The rearrangement links TRBV6-5 to TRBJ2-7, with D perhaps TRBD1 (5 bases). V was clipped by 6 bases and J by 0 bases, with 15 bases between them. The CDR3 contains 15 residues. CDR1 and CDR2 from the germline V gene are MNHEY and SVGAGI.

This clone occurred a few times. The CDR3 loop reads CASSFWTGYNEQFF. CDR3 coding DNA: TGTGCCAGCAGCTTTTGGACAGGTTACAATGAGCAGTTCTTC. The rearrangement uses TRBV5-6 and TRBJ2-1, with 7 positions matching TRBD1. The CDR3 totals 14 residues. With 2 bases clipped from V and 4 bases from J, the junction kept 3 bases outside the gene matches. From germline, CDR1 is SGHDT and CDR2 YYEEEE.

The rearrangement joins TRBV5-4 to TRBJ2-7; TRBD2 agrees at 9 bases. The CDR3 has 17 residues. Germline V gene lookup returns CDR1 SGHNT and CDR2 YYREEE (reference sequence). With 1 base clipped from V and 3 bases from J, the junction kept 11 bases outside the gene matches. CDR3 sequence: CASSLSSSGTADYEQYF. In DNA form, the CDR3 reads TGTGCCAGCAGCTTGTCATCTAGCGGGACAGCTGACTACGAGCAGTACTTC.

This CDR3 reads CASSVGGRATDTQYF. The DNA of the CDR3 is TGCGCCAGCAGCGTTGGCGGGAGGGCCACAGATACGCAGTATTTT. V and J are TRBV5-1 and TRBJ2-3; 9 bases map to TRBD2. The CDR3 extends over 15 amino acids. V lost 4 bases, J lost 2 bases, and 5 bases stayed unmatched. CDR1 and CDR2 from the germline V gene are SGHRS and YFSETQ.

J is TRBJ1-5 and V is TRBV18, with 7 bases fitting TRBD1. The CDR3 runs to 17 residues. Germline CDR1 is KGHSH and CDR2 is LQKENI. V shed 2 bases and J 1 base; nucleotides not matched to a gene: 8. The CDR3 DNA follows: TGTGCCAGCTCACCAATACAGGCCAGGGGGAGCAATCAGCCCCAGCATTTT. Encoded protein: CASSPIQARGSNQPQHF.

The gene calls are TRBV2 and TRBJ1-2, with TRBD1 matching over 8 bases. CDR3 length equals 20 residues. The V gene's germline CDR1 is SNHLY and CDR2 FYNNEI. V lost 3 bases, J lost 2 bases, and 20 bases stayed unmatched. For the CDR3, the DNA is TGTGCCAGCAGTGACTCCAAAAACCGGCAGGGGGCTACGTCGAACTATGGCTACACCTTC. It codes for CASSDSKNRQGATSNYGYTF.

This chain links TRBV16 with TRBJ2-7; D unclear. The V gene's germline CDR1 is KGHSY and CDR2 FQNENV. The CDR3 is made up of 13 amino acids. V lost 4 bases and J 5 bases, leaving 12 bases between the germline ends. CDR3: CASSREARNEQYF. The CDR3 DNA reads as TGTGCCAGCAGCCGCGAGGCTCGAAACGAGCAGTACTTC.

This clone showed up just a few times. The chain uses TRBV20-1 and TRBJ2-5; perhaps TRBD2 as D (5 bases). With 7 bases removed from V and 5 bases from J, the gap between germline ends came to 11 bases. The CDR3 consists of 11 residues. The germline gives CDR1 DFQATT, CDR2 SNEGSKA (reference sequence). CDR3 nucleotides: TGCAGTGGCCGGGGAACTGAGACCCAGTACTTC. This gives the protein CSGRGTETQYF.

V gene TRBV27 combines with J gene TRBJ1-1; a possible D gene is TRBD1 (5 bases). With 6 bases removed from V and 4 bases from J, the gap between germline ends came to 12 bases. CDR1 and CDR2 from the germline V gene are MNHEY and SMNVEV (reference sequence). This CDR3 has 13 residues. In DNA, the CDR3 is TGTGCCAGCAGGAGGGAGGGGACCACTGAAGCTTTCTTT. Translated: CASRREGTTEAFF.